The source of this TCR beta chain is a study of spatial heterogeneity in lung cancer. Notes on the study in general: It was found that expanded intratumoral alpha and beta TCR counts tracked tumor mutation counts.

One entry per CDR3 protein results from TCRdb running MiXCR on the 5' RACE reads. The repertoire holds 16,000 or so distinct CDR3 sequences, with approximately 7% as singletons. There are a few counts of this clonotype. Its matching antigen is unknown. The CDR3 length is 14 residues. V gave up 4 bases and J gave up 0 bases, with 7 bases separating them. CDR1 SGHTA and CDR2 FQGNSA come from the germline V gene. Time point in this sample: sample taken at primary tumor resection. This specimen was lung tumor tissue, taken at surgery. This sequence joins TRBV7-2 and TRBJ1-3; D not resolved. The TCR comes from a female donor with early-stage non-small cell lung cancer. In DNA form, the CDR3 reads TGTGCCAGCAGCTCAGCTAACTCTGGAAACACCATATATTTT. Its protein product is CASSSANSGNTIYF.